The sequence of this TCR beta chain was determined in a study of blood T cell repertoires in COVID-19 (dated by TCRdb to about 2020). Turning to the overall study: Samples covering the acute and convalescent phases of COVID-19 were provided by collaborators in the United States, Italy and Spain. The prospective study material was composed of cDNA or gDNA derived from T cells, B-cell-depleted T cells, or PBMCs. The dataset comprised deeply sampled blood TCRbeta repertoires from subjects exposed to, actively infected with, or recovered from COVID-19. The repertoires were released in a freely available public database intended as a resource for research on the immune response to SARS-CoV-2. Samples came from the ongoing ImmuneRACE study (first 160 participants) plus 1,254 subjects from 6 global collaborators. Sample metadata almost always included a de-identified subject ID, COVID-19 status, age in years and sex. Where HLA class I and class II types were available, the types were taken from metadata supplied by the sample provider, not from assay-based typing. On the study overall, not on this receptor specifically: Clinical and demographic metadata were provided uncurated, with the amount varying by source and participant.

TCRbeta CDR3 regions were amplified from genomic DNA by means of the immunoSEQ Assay, a bias-controlled multiplex PCR. On the authors' methods: The number of nucleated cells in each sample was estimated from the amplification of reference gene primers within the assay. Sequence reads were collapsed and filtered to measure the absolute abundance of every unique TCRbeta CDR3 rearrangement. For each sample, productive Simpson clonality was calculated by taking the square root of Simpson's diversity index across productive rearrangements. Entries here come from immuneACCESS through TCRdb and include only in-frame sequences with V and J called. Some clones fail to appear in such tables; in the studies checked, an unresolved V gene covers under half of the shortfall, and the cause of the remainder is unknown. V and J calls and clone size are given by that table; D and trimming were obtained from the DNA. The sample contains under 500,000 clones, 70% to 90% of them found a single time. The leading ten clones occupy approximately 2% of the sample.

In the prospective study, participants were roughly 18 to 89 years old, resided in about two dozen geographic areas of the United States, and were enrolled through a virtual design. In the prospective study, participants were assigned to cohorts based on the clinical history participants reported in a screening survey and a study questionnaire. In the prospective study, mobile phlebotomists collected whole blood, serum and a nasopharyngeal or oropharyngeal swab from each participant. Over a roughly 2-month period, participants in the prospective study had the option of providing additional blood draws and questionnaires. Before DNA extraction, blood samples from the prospective study were shipped at room temperature or frozen. About this clone itself: Which antigen it targets is not known. The input lacks base qualities; no much larger clone sits a single base away.

CDR1 and CDR2 were assigned from the germline V gene (reference sequence) as LNHNV and YYDKDF. V loses 0 bases at its end and J loses 6 bases; junction bases beyond the gene matches: 8. There are 16 amino acids in the CDR3, from cysteine to phenylalanine inclusive. Only CDR3 DNA remains: 48 bases, in frame from the first base. The TCR comes from a woman aged 18-29 years with acute COVID-19. The rearrangement joined TRBV15 to TRBJ2-3; 8 bases in the middle match TRBD2. Sequencing input: PBMCs or T cells enriched from blood (not recorded which). The nucleotide sequence is TGTGCCACCAGCAGAGATCACGGGAGGGCAGGTGATACGCAGTATTTT. This gives the protein CATSRDHGRAGDTQYF.